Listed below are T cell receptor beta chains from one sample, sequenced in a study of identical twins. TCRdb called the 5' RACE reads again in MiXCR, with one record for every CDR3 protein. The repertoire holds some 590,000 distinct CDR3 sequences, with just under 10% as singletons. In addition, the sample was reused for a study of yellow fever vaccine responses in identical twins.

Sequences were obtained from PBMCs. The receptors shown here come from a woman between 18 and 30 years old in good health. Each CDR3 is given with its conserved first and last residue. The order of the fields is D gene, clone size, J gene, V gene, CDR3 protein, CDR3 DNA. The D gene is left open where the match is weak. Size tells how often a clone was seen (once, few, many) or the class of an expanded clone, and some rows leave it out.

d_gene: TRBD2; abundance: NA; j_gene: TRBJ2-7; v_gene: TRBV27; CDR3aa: CASSPSSTSVHEQYF; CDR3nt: TGTGCCAGCAGTCCGAGCAGTACTAGCGTCCACGAGCAGTACTTC
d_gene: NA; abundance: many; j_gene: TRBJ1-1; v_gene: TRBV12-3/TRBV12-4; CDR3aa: CASLNTEAFF; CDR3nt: TGTGCCAGCCTTAACACTGAAGCTTTCTTT
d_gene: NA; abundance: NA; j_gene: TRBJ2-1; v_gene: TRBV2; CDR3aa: CASGRAGGGNEQFF; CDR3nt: TGTGCCAGCGGTCGGGCAGGGGGAGGCAATGAGCAGTTCTTC
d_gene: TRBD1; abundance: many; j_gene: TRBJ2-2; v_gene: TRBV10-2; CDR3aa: CASSGTGGEGGELFF; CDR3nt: TGCGCCAGCAGTGGGACAGGGGGCGAGGGCGGGGAGCTGTTTTTT
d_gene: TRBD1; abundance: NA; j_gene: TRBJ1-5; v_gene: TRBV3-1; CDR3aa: CASSSGTGGQGGQPQHF; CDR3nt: TGTGCCAGCAGCTCCGGGACAGGGGGCCAGGGGGGCCAGCCCCAGCATTTT
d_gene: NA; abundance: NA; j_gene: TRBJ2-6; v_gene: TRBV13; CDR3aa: CARSLGPQVSSGANVLTF; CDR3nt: TGTGCCCGCAGTTTAGGTCCCCAGGTTAGCTCTGGGGCCAACGTCCTGACTTTC
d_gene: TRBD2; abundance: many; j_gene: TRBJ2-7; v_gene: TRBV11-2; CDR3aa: CASSLMMTSGYEQYF; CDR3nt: TGTGCCAGCAGCTTAATGATGACTAGCGGGTACGAGCAGTACTTC
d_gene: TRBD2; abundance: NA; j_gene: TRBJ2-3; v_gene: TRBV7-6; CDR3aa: CASSHGTSGGFTDTQYF; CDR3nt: TGTGCCAGCAGCCACGGGACTAGCGGGGGGTTCACAGATACGCAGTATTTT
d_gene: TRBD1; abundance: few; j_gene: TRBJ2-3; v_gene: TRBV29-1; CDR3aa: CSAVGAGGLTDTQYF; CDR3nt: TGCAGCGCCGTCGGTGCAGGGGGCCTGACAGATACGCAGTATTTT
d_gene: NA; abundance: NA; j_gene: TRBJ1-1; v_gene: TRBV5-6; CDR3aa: CASSARLSFILMNTEAFF; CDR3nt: TGTGCCAGCAGCGCCAGACTGTCCTTCATCCTAATGAACACTGAAGCTTTCTTT
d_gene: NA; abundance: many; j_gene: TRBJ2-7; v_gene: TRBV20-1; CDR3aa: CSASPTSGAAYEQYF; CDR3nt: TGCAGTGCTAGCCCGACCTCCGGGGCCGCCTACGAGCAGTACTTC
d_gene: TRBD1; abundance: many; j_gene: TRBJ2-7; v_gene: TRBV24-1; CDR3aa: CATSDRKDRDSYEQYF; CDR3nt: TGTGCCACCAGTGATAGAAAGGACAGGGACTCCTACGAGCAGTACTTC
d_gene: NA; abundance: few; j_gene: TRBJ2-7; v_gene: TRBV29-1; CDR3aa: CSVGYRGGEQYF; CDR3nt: TGCAGCGTTGGATACAGGGGAGGGGAGCAGTACTTC
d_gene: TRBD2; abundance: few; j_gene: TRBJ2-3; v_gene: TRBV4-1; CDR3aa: CASSPPGRERSTDTQYF; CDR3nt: TGCGCCAGCAGCCCCCCCGGGCGGGAGAGGTCCACAGATACGCAGTATTTT
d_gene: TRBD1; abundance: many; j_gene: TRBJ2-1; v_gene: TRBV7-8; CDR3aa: CASSSLSGQGDYEQFF; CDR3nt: TGTGCCAGCAGCTCCCTCTCGGGACAGGGGGACTATGAGCAGTTCTTC
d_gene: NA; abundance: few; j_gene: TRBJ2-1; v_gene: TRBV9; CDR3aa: CASSHNRVQGPNEQFF; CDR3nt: TGTGCCAGCAGCCACAACCGGGTCCAGGGGCCCAATGAGCAGTTCTTC
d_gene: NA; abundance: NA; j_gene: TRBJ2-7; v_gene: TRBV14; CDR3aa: CASSHSGYGQYF; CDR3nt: TGTGCCAGCAGCCACTCAGGGTACGGCCAGTACTTC
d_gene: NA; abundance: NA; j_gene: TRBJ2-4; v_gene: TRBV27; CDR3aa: CASSPNTGAKNIQYF; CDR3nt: TGTGCCAGCAGTCCAAATACAGGGGCCAAAAACATTCAGTACTTC
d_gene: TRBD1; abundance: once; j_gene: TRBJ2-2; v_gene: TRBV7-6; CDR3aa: CASSASPLGDPGTVTGELFF; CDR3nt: TGTGCCAGCAGCGCGAGCCCATTGGGGGACCCCGGGACAGTCACCGGGGAGCTGTTTTTT
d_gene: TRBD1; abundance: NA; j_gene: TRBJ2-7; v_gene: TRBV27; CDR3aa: CASSPPPGQASRYEQYF; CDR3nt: TGTGCCAGCAGTCCCCCCCCCGGACAGGCAAGCCGATACGAGCAGTACTTC
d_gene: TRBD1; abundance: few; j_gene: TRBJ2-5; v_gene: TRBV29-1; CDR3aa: CSVSDRGETQYF; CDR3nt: TGCAGCGTTTCCGACAGGGGAGAGACCCAGTACTTC
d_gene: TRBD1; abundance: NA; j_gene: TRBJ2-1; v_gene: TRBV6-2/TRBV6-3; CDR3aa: CASSFGTGEFHNEQFF; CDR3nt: TGTGCCAGCAGTTTCGGGACAGGGGAATTCCACAATGAGCAGTTCTTC
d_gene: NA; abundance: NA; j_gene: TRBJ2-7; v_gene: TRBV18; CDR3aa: CASSPTEWGTYEQYF; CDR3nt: TGTGCCAGCTCACCCACGGAGTGGGGGACCTACGAGCAGTACTTC
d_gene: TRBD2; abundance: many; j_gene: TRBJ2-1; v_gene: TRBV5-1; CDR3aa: CASSFIGLRGVYNEQFF; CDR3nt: TGCGCCAGCAGCTTTATTGGTCTGCGGGGGGTATACAATGAGCAGTTCTTC
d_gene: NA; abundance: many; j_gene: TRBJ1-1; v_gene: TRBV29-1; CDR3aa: CSVVTALTEAFF; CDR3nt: TGCAGCGTTGTCACCGCTTTGACTGAAGCTTTCTTT
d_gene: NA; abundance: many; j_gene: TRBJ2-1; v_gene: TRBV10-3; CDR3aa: CAISESLEHSYNEQFF; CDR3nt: TGTGCCATCAGTGAGTCCCTAGAACACTCCTACAATGAGCAGTTCTTC
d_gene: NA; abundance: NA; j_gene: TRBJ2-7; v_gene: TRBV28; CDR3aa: CASSLSMHYEQYF; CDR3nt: TGTGCCAGCAGTTTGTCCATGCACTACGAGCAGTACTTC
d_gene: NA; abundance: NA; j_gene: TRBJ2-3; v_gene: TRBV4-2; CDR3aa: CASSRDLRGVGVTDTQYF; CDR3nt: TGTGCCAGCAGCCGCGATTTAAGGGGCGTTGGGGTCACAGATACGCAGTATTTT
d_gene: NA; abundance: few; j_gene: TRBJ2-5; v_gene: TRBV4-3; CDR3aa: CASSQVHQGTETQYF; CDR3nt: TGCGCCAGCAGCCAAGTGCACCAGGGCACAGAGACCCAGTACTTC
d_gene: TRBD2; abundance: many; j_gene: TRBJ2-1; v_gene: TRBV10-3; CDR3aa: CAIQREGVDEQFF; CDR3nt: TGTGCCATCCAGAGGGAGGGAGTCGATGAGCAGTTCTTC
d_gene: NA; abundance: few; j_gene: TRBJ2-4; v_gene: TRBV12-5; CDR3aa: CASGPGRTKNIQYF; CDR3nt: TGTGCTAGTGGGCCGGGGCGAACCAAAAACATTCAGTACTTC
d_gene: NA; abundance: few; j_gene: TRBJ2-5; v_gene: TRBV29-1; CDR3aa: CSVEDLRGEWSQETQYF; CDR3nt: TGCAGCGTTGAAGATCTTCGGGGAGAATGGTCCCAAGAGACCCAGTACTTC
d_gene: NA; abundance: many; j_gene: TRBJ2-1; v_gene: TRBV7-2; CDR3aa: CASSLSQRRTNEQFF; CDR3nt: TGTGCCAGCAGCTTGTCGCAGCGGCGAACGAATGAGCAGTTCTTC
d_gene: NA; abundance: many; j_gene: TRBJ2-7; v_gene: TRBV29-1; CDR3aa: CSVGGGNTYEQYF; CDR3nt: TGCAGCGTTGGAGGAGGGAACACCTACGAGCAGTACTTC
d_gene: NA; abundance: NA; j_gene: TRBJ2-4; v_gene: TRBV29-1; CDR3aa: CSVEEGRYIQYF; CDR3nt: TGCAGCGTTGAAGAGGGACGTTACATTCAGTACTTC
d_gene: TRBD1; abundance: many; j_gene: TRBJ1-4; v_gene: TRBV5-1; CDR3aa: CASSFGDRDAEKLFF; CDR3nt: TGCGCCAGCAGCTTCGGTGACAGGGACGCGGAAAAACTGTTTTTT
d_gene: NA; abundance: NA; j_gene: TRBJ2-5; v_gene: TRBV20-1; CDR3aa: CSARVSQETQYF; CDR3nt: TGCAGTGCTAGAGTCTCTCAAGAGACCCAGTACTTC
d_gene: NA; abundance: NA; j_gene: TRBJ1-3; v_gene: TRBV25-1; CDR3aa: CASSFGIGNTIYF; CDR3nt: TGTGCCAGCAGTTTTGGCATTGGAAACACCATATATTTT
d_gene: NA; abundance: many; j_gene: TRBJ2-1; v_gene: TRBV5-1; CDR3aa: CASSLAEASTGFF; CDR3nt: TGCGCCAGCAGCTTGGCCGAGGCCTCAACAGGGTTCTTC